These 31 T cell receptor beta chains share one sample of origin, sequenced in a study of Ad26.COV2.S vaccination and SARS-CoV-2 variants. The treatment denotes: over 15 received Ad26.COV2.S at low or high dose, single or two shots; 5 received placebo; per-sample allocation not given. It was on day 63 after the first vaccine or placebo injection that samples were taken. Produced via immunoSEQ multiplex PCR; TCRdb's table is partial and in-frame only. The sample holds 350,000 to 600,000 clones, about nine tenths seen once. The specimen comprised peripheral blood, sampled in a trial of Ad26.COV2.S vaccine versus placebo. Every receptor here comes from a person between 18 and 65 years old who received the Ad26.COV2.S COVID-19 vaccine or a placebo.

The V gene is TRBV5-4, the J gene TRBJ1-1; D ambiguous. CDR3 length: 18 residues. Germline V gives CDR1 SGHNT, CDR2 YYREEE (reference sequence). Trimming removed 4 bases at V and 0 bases at J, with 22 bases between. This CDR3 reads CASSLGGSGLVLNTEAFF. CDR3 sequence (DNA): TGTGCCAGCAGCCTGGGAGGGTCAGGCCTTGTATTGAACACTGAAGCTTTCTTT.

The chain employs TRBV4-2 and TRBJ2-5, with 7 bases fitting TRBD1. The CDR3 consists of 18 residues. V was pared by 2 bases and J by 6 bases, with 18 bases of the junction left unmatched. Germline CDR1 LGHNA, CDR2 YNFKEQ. As DNA, the CDR3 is TGTGCCAGCAGCCAAATGAGCTCCTGGGGGCAACAGGGGCAGACCCAGTACTTC. Its translation: CASSQMSSWGQQGQTQYF.

This chain uses TRBV30 with TRBJ2-1; a possible D gene is TRBD1 (5 bases). Germline V gene data show CDR1 as GTSNPN and CDR2 as SVGIG (reference sequence). The CDR3 consists of 15 residues. V lost 4 bases and J 0 bases, leaving 13 bases between the germline ends. The CDR3 is CAWKSNRLSYNEQFF. The CDR3, as DNA: TGTGCCTGGAAATCGAACAGGCTCTCCTACAATGAGCAGTTCTTC.

This chain uses TRBV7-2 with TRBJ1-2; D is possibly TRBD1 (6 bases). Germline V lookup: CDR1 SGHTA, CDR2 FQGNSA. The V end lost 4 bases, the J end lost 4 bases, and 10 bases lay between the germline ends. The CDR3 covers 13 residues. In DNA, the CDR3 is TGTGCCAGCAGCTCCGCGGGGGCCTATGGCTACACCTTC. Protein sequence: CASSSAGAYGYTF.

V and J are TRBV27 and TRBJ2-3; D is undetermined. Germline V gene sequence: CDR1 MNHEY, CDR2 SMNVEV (reference sequence). Trimming removed 4 bases at V and 1 base at J, with 12 bases between. CDR3 length: 15 residues. CDR3 protein: CASSYDKLGTDTQYF. Written as DNA, the CDR3 is TGTGCCAGCAGTTACGACAAGCTAGGCACAGATACGCAGTATTTT.

The chain links TRBV28 to TRBJ1-2; 8 nucleotides match TRBD1. This CDR3 is 14 amino acids long. CDR1 is MDHEN and CDR2 is SYDVKM in the germline V gene. J gave up 4 bases and V 5 bases, and 6 bases lay outside the gene matches. The CDR3 sequence is CASSPGQASYGYTF. In DNA form, the CDR3 reads TGTGCCAGCAGTCCGGGACAGGCGTCCTATGGCTACACCTTC.

CDR3 DNA: TGTGCCAGCAGCGTAGGGTGGAGCAATCAGCCCCAGCATTTT. Amino acids: CASSVGWSNQPQHF. The chain links TRBV9 to TRBJ1-5; no reliable D call. From germline, CDR1 is SGDLS and CDR2 YYNGEE. CDR3 length: 14 amino acids. Trimming took 0 bases from V and 1 from J, leaving 5 bases between them.

The chain joins TRBV5-5 to TRBJ1-1, with no clear D. Per the germline V gene, CDR1 is SGHKS and CDR2 is YYEKEE (reference sequence). Trimming removed 5 bases from V and 0 bases from J, with 8 bases in between. The CDR3 is made up of 13 amino acids. CDR3 coding DNA: TGTGCCAGCAGATCTGACTTGAACACTGAAGCTTTCTTT. It encodes CASRSDLNTEAFF. Using reference TRBV5-5 and TRBJ1-1 for the parts outside the CDR3, the full variable domain is DAGVTQSPTHLIKTRGQQVTLRCSPISGHKSVSWYQQVLGQGPQFIFQYYEKEERGRGNFPDRFSARQFPNYSSELNVNALLLGDSALYLCASRSDLNTEAFFGQGTRLTVV.

This chain connects TRBV9 to TRBJ1-2, with 7 bases fitting TRBD1. CDR1 is SGDLS and CDR2 is YYNGEE in the germline V gene. V lost 0 bases, J lost 8 bases, and 4 bases stayed unmatched. This CDR3 comprises 13 residues. The CDR3 loop reads CASSVETGFGYTF. CDR3 sequence (DNA): TGTGCCAGCAGCGTAGAGACAGGGTTCGGCTACACCTTC.

The chain employs TRBV30 and TRBJ2-7; 7 bases map to TRBD2. The CDR3 loop spans 14 amino acids. CDR1 is GTSNPN and CDR2 is SVGIG in the germline V gene (reference sequence). V lost 1 base, J lost 3 bases, and 6 bases stayed unmatched. CDR3 nucleotide sequence: TGTGCCTGGAGTGGGCAGCGGGGACTCTACGAGCAGTACTTC. Translated, it gives CAWSGQRGLYEQYF.

V is TRBV2 and J is TRBJ1-5; D gene ambiguous. Germline values: CDR1 SNHLY, CDR2 FYNNEI. Trimming took 2 bases from V and 7 from J, leaving 9 bases between them. The CDR3 totals 13 residues. The CDR3 nucleotides read TGTGCCAGCAGTGAACGGGGAGACCAGCCCCAGCATTTT. This sequence encodes CASSERGDQPQHF.

V and J are TRBV7-9 and TRBJ1-4; 7 bases are shared with TRBD1. CDR1 and CDR2 from the germline V gene are SEHNR and FQNEAQ (reference sequence). The ends lost 11 bases at V and 8 bases at J; junction bases unmatched: 8. The CDR3 loop spans 12 amino acids. CDR3 sequence (DNA): TGTGCCGCCAGGGGGATCGAAGAAAAACTGTTTTTT. Translation gives CAARGIEEKLFF. The variable domain in full, with the rest retrieved from reference TRBV7-9 and TRBJ1-4, is DTGVSQNPRHKITKRGQNVTFRCDPISEHNRLYWYRQTLGQGPEFLTYFQNEAQLEKSRLLSDRFSAERPKGSFSTLEIQRTEQGDSAMYLCAARGIEEKLFFGSGTQLSVL.

The count of this clone is one. This same CDR3 is encoded by further DNA sequences in the sample. CDR3 loop: CASSPANYGYTF. CDR3 coding DNA: TGTGCCAGCAGTCCTGCGAACTATGGCTACACCTTC. V and J are TRBV28 and TRBJ1-2; no clear D gene. The CDR3 sequence is 12 residues long. Germline assignment: CDR1 MDHEN and CDR2 SYDVKM. Trimming shortened V by 5 bases and J by 2 bases, and 6 bases separated the two germline ends.

The chain uses TRBV11-2 and TRBJ2-3; no reliable D call. Germline V lookup: CDR1 SGHAT, CDR2 FQNNGV. This CDR3 has 12 residues. The germline V and J ends were trimmed by 7 bases and 9 bases, with 14 bases remaining between them. In DNA form, the CDR3 reads TGTGCCAGCACCGCTTCCCCGGTAACGCAGTATTTT. This translates into CASTASPVTQYF.

The V and J genes are TRBV6-5 and TRBJ1-2; the D is unclear. CDR1 is MNHEY and CDR2 is SVGAGI in the germline V gene. Trimming stripped 0 bases from V and 2 bases from J, with 10 bases between. This CDR3 has 15 residues. For the CDR3, the DNA is TGTGCCAGCAGTTACTCAAGGGCAGGAAACTATGGCTACACCTTC. This gives the protein CASSYSRAGNYGYTF.

V and J are TRBV9 and TRBJ2-3; D may be TRBD1 (6 bases). Trimming left V 4 bases short and J 4 bases short, with 19 bases between. The CDR3 has 16 residues. From germline, CDR1 is SGDLS and CDR2 YYNGEE. CDR3 sequence (DNA): TGTGCCAGCAGCCCCCCTACAGGGAAAGGAGCAGATACGCAGTATTTT. This gives the protein CASSPPTGKGADTQYF.

The chain combines TRBV10-3 with TRBJ1-5; no definite D call. Germline V gene sequence: CDR1 ENHRY, CDR2 SYGVKD. Trimming left V 0 bases short and J 4 bases short, with 4 bases between. The CDR3 is 13 amino acids. The chain's CDR3 is CAISESRNQPQHF. CDR3 bases: TGTGCCATCAGTGAGTCAAGGAATCAGCCCCAGCATTTT.

This clone is a singleton in its sample. The chain's CDR3 is CASSQGAAGNTIYF. In DNA form, the CDR3 reads TGTGCCAGTAGCCAGGGTGCTGCTGGAAACACCATATATTTT. The J gene is TRBJ1-3, the V gene TRBV19, with a weak D call TRBD1 (5 bases). Germline loops: CDR1 LNHDA, CDR2 SQIVND (reference sequence). CDR3 length: 14 residues. Trimming cost V 6 bases and J 2 bases, with 11 bases left between them.

A single count supports this clone. The chain joins TRBV6-5 to TRBJ1-3; D is unclear. There are 16 residues in the CDR3. V dropped 2 bases and J dropped 0 bases, with 11 bases sitting between them. Germline values: CDR1 MNHEY, CDR2 SVGAGI. The CDR3 coding sequence is TGTGCCAGCAGTTACGGAAACGGACGCTCTGGAAACACCATATATTTT. Residues: CASSYGNGRSGNTIYF.

The V and J genes are TRBV4-1 and TRBJ1-4; the match to TRBD1 covers 11 bases. V gave up 3 bases and J gave up 3 bases; unmatched junction bases: 9. The CDR3 sequence is 18 residues long. Germline V gives CDR1 MGHRA, CDR2 YSYEKL. Here the CDR3 DNA reads TGCGCCAGCAGCCATCCAAGGACAGGGGGCATGTCTAATGAAAAACTGTTTTTT. Protein sequence: CASSHPRTGGMSNEKLFF.

This chain uses TRBV28 with TRBJ2-7; TRBD2 agrees at 8 bases. The J segment lost 3 bases and the V segment lost 4 bases, leaving 11 bases of the junction unmatched. Germline CDR1 and CDR2: MDHEN and SYDVKM. This CDR3 spans 16 amino acids. The CDR3 DNA sequence: TGTGCCAGCAGTTCACCGGGAGGGACTAGAGTCTACGAGCAGTACTTC. Encoded protein: CASSSPGGTRVYEQYF. The full variable domain, in which reference TRBV28 and TRBJ2-7 provide the parts outside the CDR3, is DVKVTQSSRYLVKRTGEKVFLECVQDMDHENMFWYRQDPGLGLRLIYFSYDVKMKEKGDIPEGYSVSREKKERFSLILESASTNQTSMYLCASSSPGGTRVYEQYFGPGTRLTVT.

This chain links TRBV14 with TRBJ1-2; D gene ambiguous. The CDR3 totals 15 residues. The ends were cut back, 0 bases at V and 8 bases at J, with 16 bases in the middle. The V gene's germline CDR1 is SGHDN and CDR2 FVKESK. The CDR3 is CASSQDWGGWAGYTF. The CDR3 DNA is TGTGCCAGCAGCCAAGATTGGGGAGGGTGGGCCGGCTACACCTTC.

The chain joins TRBV5-1 to TRBJ2-6, with unresolved D. From germline, CDR1 is SGHRS and CDR2 YFSETQ. Trimming left V 5 bases short and J 0 bases short, with 9 bases between. CDR3 length: 15 amino acids. DNA for the CDR3: TGCGCCAGCAGACCGCTAATCTCTGGGGCCAACGTCCTGACTTTC. It codes for CASRPLISGANVLTF. Variable domain in full (rest from reference TRBV5-1 and TRBJ2-6): KAGVTQTPRYLIKTRGQQVTLSCSPISGHRSVSWYQQTPGQGLQFLFEYFSETQRNKGNFPGRFSGRQFSNSRSEMNVSTLELGDSALYLCASRPLISGANVLTFGAGSRLTVL.

The chain recombines TRBV5-8 with TRBJ2-2; TRBD2 matches 12 bases. J gave up 5 bases and V 0 bases, and 2 bases lay outside the gene matches. Germline values: CDR1 SGHTS, CDR2 YDEGEE. The CDR3 length is 16 residues. CDR3 in DNA: TGTGCCAGCAGCTTGGGACTAGCGGGAGTTACCGGGGAGCTGTTTTTT. This codes for CASSLGLAGVTGELFF.

The gene calls are TRBV20-1 and TRBJ2-1; D is ambiguous. The CDR3 spans 11 residues. V was trimmed by 7 bases and J by 5 bases, leaving 9 bases between them. Germline-derived CDR1 and CDR2 are DFQATT and SNEGSKA (reference sequence). CDR3: CSDLRNNEQFF. CDR3 DNA: TGCAGTGATTTAAGAAACAATGAGCAGTTCTTC.

The chain links TRBV6-6 to TRBJ1-2; no reliable D call. The CDR3 spans 13 residues. V lost 6 bases to trimming and J lost 6 bases, with 14 bases between them. Germline V gene lookup returns CDR1 MNHNY and CDR2 SVGAGI (reference sequence). DNA for the CDR3: TGTGCCAGCAGCTCGCCCAGAGGGCATGGCTACACCTTC. The encoded protein is CASSSPRGHGYTF.

J is TRBJ2-3 and V is TRBV7-3, with D perhaps assigned TRBD1 or TRBD2 (5 bases each). V lost 3 bases to trimming and J lost 2 bases, with 6 bases between them. This CDR3 has 13 residues. Germline lookup yields CDR1 SGHTA and CDR2 FQGTGA. The CDR3 loop reads CASSFGATDTQYF. CDR3 bases: TGTGCCAGCAGCTTCGGGGCCACAGATACGCAGTATTTT. Supplemented by reference TRBV7-3 and TRBJ2-3, the full variable domain reads GAGVSQTPSNKVTEKGKYVELRCDPISGHTALYWYRQSLGQGPEFLIYFQGTGAADDSGLPNDRFFAVRPEGSVSTLKIQRTERGDSAVYLCASSFGATDTQYFGPGTRLTVL.

The sample holds a few counts of this clone. The rearrangement uses TRBV19 and TRBJ1-5, with 7 positions matching TRBD1. Germline V gene data show CDR1 as LNHDA and CDR2 as SQIVND (reference sequence). V shed 1 base, J shed 4 bases, and the junction held 10 bases outside the gene matches. The CDR3 spans 17 residues. The CDR3 protein is CASSIVLRQGGNQPQHF. The CDR3 DNA sequence: TGTGCCAGTAGTATAGTGTTGAGACAGGGCGGGAATCAGCCCCAGCATTTT.

This chain links TRBV7-9 with TRBJ1-6; no reliable D call. Trimming pared 1 base from V and 6 bases from J, leaving 10 bases between. There are 15 residues in the CDR3. Germline V gene data show CDR1 as SEHNR and CDR2 as FQNEAQ (reference sequence). In nucleotides, the CDR3 is TGTGCCAGCAGCTTAGTGACGGGTCTTAATTCACCCCTCCACTTT. Translated: CASSLVTGLNSPLHF.

The chain is built from TRBV18 and TRBJ2-1; 12 nucleotides line up with TRBD2. The CDR3 has 15 residues. Germline CDR1 KGHSH, CDR2 LQKENI. J gave up 9 bases and V 3 bases, and 6 bases lay outside the gene matches. In DNA form, the CDR3 reads TGTGCCAGCTCACCGAGTCTAGCGGGAGGGTCTGAGCAGTTCTTC. Protein product: CASSPSLAGGSEQFF.

This clone showed up just a few times. This rearrangement joins TRBV6-2 or TRBV6-3 to TRBJ2-2, with D possibly matching TRBD1 (5 bases). The CDR3 extends over 16 amino acids. V lost 2 bases and J 5 bases, leaving 15 bases between the germline ends. The V gene's germline CDR1 is MNHEY and CDR2 SVGEGT. The CDR3 DNA sequence: TGTGCCAGCAGTTACCTCCTAATGTACAGGACCGGGGAGCTGTTTTTT. Amino acids: CASSYLLMYRTGELFF.